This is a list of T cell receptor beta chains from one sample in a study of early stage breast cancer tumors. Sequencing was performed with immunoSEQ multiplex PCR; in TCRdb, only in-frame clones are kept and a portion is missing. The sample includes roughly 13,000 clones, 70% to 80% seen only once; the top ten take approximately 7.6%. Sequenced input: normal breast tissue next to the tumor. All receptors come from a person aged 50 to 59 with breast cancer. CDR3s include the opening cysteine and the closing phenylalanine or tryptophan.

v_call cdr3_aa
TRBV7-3 CASSLSVGQSYNEQFF
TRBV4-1 CASSQDFRGGYEQYF
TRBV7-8 CASSLLASSTDTQYF
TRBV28 CASSPADYRAADGYTF
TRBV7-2 CASSLRQGARGNTIYF
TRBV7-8 CASSLGGGRMNTEAFF
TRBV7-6 CASSSTRGGYEQYF
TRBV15 CATSRALGGWETQYF
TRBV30 CAWSPWQDKATEAFF
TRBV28 CASIVPGQGQEIPPNSNQPQHF
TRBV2 CASSDRTEAFF